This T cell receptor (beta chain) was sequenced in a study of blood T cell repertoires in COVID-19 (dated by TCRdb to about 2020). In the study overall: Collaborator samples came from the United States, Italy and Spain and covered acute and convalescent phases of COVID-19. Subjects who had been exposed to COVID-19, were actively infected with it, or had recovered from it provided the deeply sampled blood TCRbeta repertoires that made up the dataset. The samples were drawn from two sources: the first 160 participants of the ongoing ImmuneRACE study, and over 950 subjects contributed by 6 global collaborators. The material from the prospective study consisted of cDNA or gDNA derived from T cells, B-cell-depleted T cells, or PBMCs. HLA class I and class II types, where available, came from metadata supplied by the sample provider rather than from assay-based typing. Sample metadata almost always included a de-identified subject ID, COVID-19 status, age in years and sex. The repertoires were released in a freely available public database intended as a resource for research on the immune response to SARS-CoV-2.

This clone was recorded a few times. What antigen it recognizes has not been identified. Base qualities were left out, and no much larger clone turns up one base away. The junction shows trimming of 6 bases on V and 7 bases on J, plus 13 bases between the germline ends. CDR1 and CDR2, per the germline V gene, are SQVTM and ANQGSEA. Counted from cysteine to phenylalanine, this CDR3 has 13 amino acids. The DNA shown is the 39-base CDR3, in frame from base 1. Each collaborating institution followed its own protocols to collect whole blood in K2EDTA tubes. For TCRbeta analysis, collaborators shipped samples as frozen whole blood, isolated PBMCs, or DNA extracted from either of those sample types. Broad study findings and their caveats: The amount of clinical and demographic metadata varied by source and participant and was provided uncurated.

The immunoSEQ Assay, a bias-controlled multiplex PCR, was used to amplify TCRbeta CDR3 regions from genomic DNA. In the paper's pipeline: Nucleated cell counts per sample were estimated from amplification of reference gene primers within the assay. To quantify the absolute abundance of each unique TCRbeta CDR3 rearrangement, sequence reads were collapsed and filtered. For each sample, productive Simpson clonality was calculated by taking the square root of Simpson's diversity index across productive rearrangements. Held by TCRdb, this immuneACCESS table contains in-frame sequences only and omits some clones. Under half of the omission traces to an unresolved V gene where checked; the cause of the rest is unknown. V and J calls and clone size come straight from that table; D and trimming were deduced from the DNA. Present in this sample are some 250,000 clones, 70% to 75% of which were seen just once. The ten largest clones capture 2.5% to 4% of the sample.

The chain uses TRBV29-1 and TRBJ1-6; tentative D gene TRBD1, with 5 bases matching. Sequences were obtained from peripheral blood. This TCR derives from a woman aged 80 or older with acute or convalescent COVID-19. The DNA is TGCAGCGTCGCAGGGTCGGGCAATTCACCCCTCCACTTT. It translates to CSVAGSGNSPLHF.